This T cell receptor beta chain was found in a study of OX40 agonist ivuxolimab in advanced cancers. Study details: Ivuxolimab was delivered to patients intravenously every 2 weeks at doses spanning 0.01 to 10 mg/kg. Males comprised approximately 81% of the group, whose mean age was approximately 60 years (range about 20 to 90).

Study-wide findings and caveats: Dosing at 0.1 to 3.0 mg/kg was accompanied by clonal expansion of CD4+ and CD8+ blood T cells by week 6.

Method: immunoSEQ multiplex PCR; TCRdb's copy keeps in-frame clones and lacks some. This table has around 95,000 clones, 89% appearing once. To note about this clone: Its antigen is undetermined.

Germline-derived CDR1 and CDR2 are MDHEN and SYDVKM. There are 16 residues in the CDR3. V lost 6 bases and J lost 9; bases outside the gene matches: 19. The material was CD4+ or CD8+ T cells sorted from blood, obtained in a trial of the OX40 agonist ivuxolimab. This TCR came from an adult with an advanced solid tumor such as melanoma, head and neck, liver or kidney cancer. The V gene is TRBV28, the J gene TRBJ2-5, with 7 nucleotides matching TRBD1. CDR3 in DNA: TGTGCCAGCAGCCCGCGGCCGGGGACAGCAAGTATGGCCCAGTACTTC. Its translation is CASSPRPGTASMAQYF.